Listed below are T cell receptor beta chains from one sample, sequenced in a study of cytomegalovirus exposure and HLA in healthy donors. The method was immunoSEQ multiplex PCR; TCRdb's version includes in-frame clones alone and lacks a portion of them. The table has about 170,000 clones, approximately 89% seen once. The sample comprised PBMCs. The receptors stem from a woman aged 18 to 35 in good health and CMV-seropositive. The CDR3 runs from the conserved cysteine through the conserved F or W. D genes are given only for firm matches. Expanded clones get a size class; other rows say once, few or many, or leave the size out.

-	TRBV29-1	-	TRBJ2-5	CSVEEGGETQYF	TGCAGCGTTGAAGAGGGCGGGGAGACCCAGTACTTC
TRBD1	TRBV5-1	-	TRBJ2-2	CASGPREQGSTGELFF	TGCGCCAGTGGGCCTCGCGAACAGGGGTCGACCGGGGAGCTGTTTTTT
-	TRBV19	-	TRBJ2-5	CANAGTSGETQYF	TGTGCCAATGCAGGGACATCAGGAGAGACCCAGTACTTC
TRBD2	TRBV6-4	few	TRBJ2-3	CASSDSGLATDTQYF	TGTGCCAGCAGTGACTCGGGACTAGCCACAGATACGCAGTATTTT
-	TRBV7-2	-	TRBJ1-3	CASSYDILSGNTIYF	TGTGCCAGCAGCTACGACATACTCTCTGGAAACACCATATATTTT
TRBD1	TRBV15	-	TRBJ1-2	CATRGGGSTNYGYTF	TGTGCCACCAGAGGAGGGGGCTCCACTAACTATGGCTACACCTTC
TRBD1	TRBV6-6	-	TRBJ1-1	CASSYRQGGTNTEAFF	TGTGCCAGCAGTTACAGACAGGGTGGGACGAACACTGAAGCTTTCTTT
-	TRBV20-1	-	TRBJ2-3	CSARPSDTQYF	TGCAGTGCTAGACCGTCAGATACGCAGTATTTT
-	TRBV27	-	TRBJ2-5	CASSLAPPGKTQYF	TGTGCCAGCAGTTTAGCGCCCCCCGGGAAGACCCAGTACTTC
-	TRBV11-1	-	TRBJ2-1	CASSREEGLGEQFF	TGTGCCAGCAGCCGCGAGGAGGGCCTCGGTGAGCAGTTCTTC
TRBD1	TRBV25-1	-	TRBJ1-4	CASSGTGGEKLFF	TGTGCCAGCTCCGGGACAGGAGGGGAAAAACTGTTTTTT
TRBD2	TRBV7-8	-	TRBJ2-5	CASSLGLAGGETQYF	TGTGCCAGCAGCTTAGGGCTAGCGGGAGGAGAGACCCAGTACTTC
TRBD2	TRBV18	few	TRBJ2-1	CASSPTRLAGTNEQFF	TGTGCCAGCTCACCTACCCGACTAGCGGGAACGAATGAGCAGTTCTTC
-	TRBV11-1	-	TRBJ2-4	CASGLAKNIQYF	TGTGCCAGCGGGCTAGCCAAAAACATTCAGTACTTC
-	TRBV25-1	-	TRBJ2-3	CASSEFGGYSTDTQYF	TGTGCCAGCAGTGAATTCGGCGGGTATAGCACAGATACGCAGTATTTT
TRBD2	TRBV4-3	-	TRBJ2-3	CASSQGGTGGGEDTQYF	TGCGCCAGCAGCCAAGGGGGTACGGGAGGCGGTGAAGATACGCAGTATTTT
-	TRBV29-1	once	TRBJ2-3	CSVELGVDTQYF	TGCAGCGTTGAATTAGGGGTTGATACGCAGTATTTT
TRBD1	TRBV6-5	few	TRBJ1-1	CATQTRGRTEAFF	TGTGCCACACAAACCAGGGGGCGAACTGAAGCTTTCTTT
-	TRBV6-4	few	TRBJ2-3	CASSDSAGSTDTQYF	TGTGCCAGCAGTGACTCGGCGGGTAGCACAGATACGCAGTATTTT
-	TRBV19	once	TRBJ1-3	CASSGWGQTAGNTIYF	TGTGCCAGTAGTGGTTGGGGGCAAACAGCTGGAAACACCATATATTTT
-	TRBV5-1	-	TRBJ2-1	CASSLTGEQFF	TGCGCCAGCAGCTTGACAGGGGAGCAGTTCTTC
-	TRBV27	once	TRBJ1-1	CASSFNRYYTEAFF	TGTGCCAGCAGTTTTAATCGGTATTACACTGAAGCTTTCTTT
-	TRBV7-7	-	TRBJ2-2	CASSPEAPTGELFF	TGTGCTAGCAGCCCGGAGGCACCTACCGGGGAGCTGTTTTTT